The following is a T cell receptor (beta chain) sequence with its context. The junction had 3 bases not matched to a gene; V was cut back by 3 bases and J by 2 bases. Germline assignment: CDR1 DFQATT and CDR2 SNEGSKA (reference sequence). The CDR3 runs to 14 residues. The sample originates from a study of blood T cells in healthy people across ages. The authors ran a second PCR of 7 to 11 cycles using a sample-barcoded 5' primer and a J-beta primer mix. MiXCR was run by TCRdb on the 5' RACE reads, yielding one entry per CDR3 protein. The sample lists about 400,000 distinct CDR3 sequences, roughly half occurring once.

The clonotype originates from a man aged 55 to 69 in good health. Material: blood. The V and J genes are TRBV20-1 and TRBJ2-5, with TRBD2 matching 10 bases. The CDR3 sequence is CSARLAGVQETQYF. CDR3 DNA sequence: TGCAGTGCTAGGCTAGCGGGGGTTCAAGAGACCCAGTACTTC.